This TCR beta chain was captured by sequencing in a study of naive and memory T cell subsets. Two oligonucleotides, mixed equimolar, formed the beta constant-region primer covering TRBC1 and TRBC2. The ligated cDNA underwent four PCR rounds using SP2 and nested alpha and beta constant-region primers. TCRdb re-called the UMI-ligation and nested PCR reads with MiXCR, one entry per CDR3 protein. The data show approximately 85,000 distinct CDR3 sequences, about 7% seen once. Worth noting for this clonotype: Its antigen is not identified.

Trimming shortened V by 5 bases and J by 3 bases, and 8 bases separated the two germline ends. Germline CDR1 SEHNR, CDR2 FQNEAQ (reference sequence). This CDR3 contains 12 residues. Study outcomes and limitations: Each distinct alpha or beta sequence counts as one clonotype. Over 85% of naive TCR sequences appeared only once, unlike memory subsets.

The genes are TRBV7-9 and TRBJ2-7; D not certain. The sequence was collected from a human donor in good health. The sequenced material came from central memory CD4+ T cells from blood. CDR3 DNA: TGTGCCAGCAGCATAGAAAACTACGAGCAGTACTTC. Its protein is CASSIENYEQYF.